This is a list of T cell receptor beta chains from one sample in a study of shared clonotypes between healthy human individuals. Using immunoSEQ multiplex PCR, the repertoire was profiled, and TCRdb retains in-frame clones only, with some absent. The profile shows about 470,000 clones, 70% to 80% of them singletons. The sample was PBMCs. All receptors derive from a woman aged 40 to 50 in good health. Some clones in this sample may be carry-over from other donors' samples. Both conserved end residues are part of each CDR3. The order of the fields is clone size, V gene, J gene, D gene, CDR3 protein, CDR3 DNA. The D gene is left open where the match is weak. The size entry is marked missing in some rows and otherwise reads once, few, many or a size class.

>.|TRBV2|TRBJ2-7|TRBD2
CASRAGEPYEQYF
TGTGCCAGCAGGGCGGGAGAACCATACGAGCAGTACTTC
>.|TRBV27|TRBJ2-3|TRBD1
CASSSYRGNTDTQYF
TGTGCCAGCAGTTCTTACAGGGGTAACACAGATACGCAGTATTTT
>.|TRBV7-9|TRBJ2-2|.
CASSSWVYTGELFF
TGTGCCAGCAGCTCGTGGGTTTACACCGGGGAGCTGTTTTTT
>.|TRBV29-1|TRBJ2-2|TRBD1
CSVLDRVNTGELFF
TGCAGCGTGTTAGACAGGGTGAACACCGGGGAGCTGTTTTTT
>.|TRBV19|TRBJ2-1|.
CASSNPDTTSYNEQFF
TGTGCCAGTAGTAATCCGGACACTACCTCCTACAATGAGCAGTTCTTC
>.|TRBV16|TRBJ1-3|.
CASSSDISGNTIYF
TGTGCCAGCAGCTCGGACATCTCTGGAAACACCATATATTTT
>once|TRBV5-1|TRBJ2-1|TRBD2
CASVGVPGGGNEQFF
TGCGCCAGCGTAGGGGTGCCGGGAGGGGGGAATGAGCAGTTCTTC
>.|TRBV4-1|TRBJ2-1|TRBD2
CASSSLGLAGVTDEQFF
TGCGCCAGCAGCTCCCTGGGGCTAGCGGGAGTTACTGATGAGCAGTTCTTC
>few|TRBV7-2|TRBJ2-1|.
CASSLAASSYNEQFF
TGTGCCAGCAGCTTAGCGGCGTCCTCCTACAATGAGCAGTTCTTC
>.|TRBV28|TRBJ1-5|.
CASETVNQPQHF
TGTGCCAGTGAGACAGTCAATCAGCCCCAGCATTTT
>.|TRBV15|TRBJ2-1|TRBD1
CATSRSSGGQGQFF
TGTGCCACCAGCAGATCCTCCGGTGGACAGGGACAGTTCTTC
>.|TRBV7-3|TRBJ2-7|TRBD1
CASSPHSGGDRGAEQYF
TGTGCCAGCAGCCCCCATTCGGGGGGGGACAGGGGAGCCGAGCAGTACTTC
>.|TRBV5-4|TRBJ2-1|.
CASSSYGSQFF
TGTGCCAGCAGCTCGTACGGGAGCCAGTTCTTC
>.|TRBV19|TRBJ1-5|TRBD1
CASIDAQGISQPQHF
TGTGCCAGTATCGACGCACAGGGGATAAGTCAGCCCCAGCATTTT
>.|TRBV7-6|TRBJ2-7|TRBD2
CASSPRLAGANPPYEQYF
TGTGCCAGCAGCCCCAGACTAGCGGGAGCGAATCCCCCCTACGAGCAGTACTTC
>few|TRBV5-4|TRBJ1-1|.
CASVPPGGATEAFF
TGTGCCTCCGTCCCTCCAGGAGGGGCCACTGAAGCTTTCTTT
>once|TRBV7-9|TRBJ1-2|.
CASSWPGRGIYGYTF
TGTGCCAGCAGCTGGCCGGGAAGGGGGATCTATGGCTACACCTTC
>.|TRBV28|TRBJ2-7|TRBD1
CASIRQGKSYEQYF
TGTGCCAGCATTCGACAGGGTAAATCCTACGAGCAGTACTTC
>.|TRBV6-6|TRBJ2-7|.
CASSPETEASYEQYF
TGTGCCAGCAGCCCGGAGACCGAAGCTTCCTACGAGCAGTACTTC
>many|TRBV6-1|TRBJ2-6|.
CASSPEISGANVLTF
TGTGCCAGCAGTCCCGAAATCTCTGGGGCCAACGTCCTGACTTTC
>few|TRBV21-1|TRBJ1-4|.
CASSKKRVTNEKLFF
TGTGCCAGCAGCAAAAAACGAGTGACTAATGAAAAACTGTTTTTT
>few|TRBV29-1|TRBJ2-5|TRBD2
CSVGRLAGEVTQYF
TGCAGCGTTGGGAGGCTAGCGGGAGAGGTGACCCAGTACTTC
>.|TRBV19|TRBJ1-5|.
CASSLTQNQPQHF
TGTGCCAGTAGTTTGACCCAAAATCAGCCCCAGCATTTT
>.|TRBV6-1|TRBJ1-4|.
CASLETGKGYEKLFF
TGTGCCAGCCTCGAAACTGGGAAAGGCTATGAAAAACTGTTTTTT
>.|TRBV30|TRBJ1-3|.
CAWSPNLSGNTIYF
TGTGCCTGGAGTCCAAACCTCTCTGGAAACACCATATATTTT
>.|TRBV6-6|TRBJ2-7|TRBD2
CASSYIGTSAYEQYF
TGTGCCAGCAGTTACATCGGGACTAGCGCCTACGAGCAGTACTTC
>.|TRBV28|TRBJ2-5|.
CASSFSGPQETQYF
TGTGCCAGCAGTTTTTCGGGCCCCCAAGAGACCCAGTACTTC
>.|TRBV27|TRBJ2-7|.
CASRLGEKPESSYEQYF
TGTGCCAGCAGGCTTGGCGAAAAACCTGAGAGCTCCTACGAGCAGTACTTC
>many|TRBV5-1|TRBJ1-4|TRBD1
CASSSDRGRDEKLFF
TGCGCCAGCAGCAGTGACAGGGGGCGGGATGAAAAACTGTTTTTT
>once|TRBV5-4|TRBJ2-1|.
CASSPPEGFGFSEQFF
TGTGCCAGCAGCCCCCCGGAGGGGTTCGGTTTTAGTGAGCAGTTCTTC
>.|TRBV27|TRBJ1-4|.
CASRNTGTNPSPNEKLFF
TGTGCCAGCAGAAACACAGGGACAAACCCTTCTCCGAATGAAAAACTGTTTTTT
>.|TRBV19|TRBJ2-1|TRBD2
CASSIAAGGSYNEQFF
TGTGCCAGTAGTATCGCAGCGGGGGGCTCCTACAATGAGCAGTTCTTC
>.|TRBV6-1|TRBJ2-2|.
CASSAQQGGLGTGELFF
TGTGCCAGCAGTGCGCAACAGGGGGGGCTGGGCACCGGGGAGCTGTTTTTT
>.|TRBV9|TRBJ1-1|TRBD1
CASSPRTGGKNTEAFF
TGTGCCAGCAGCCCAAGGACAGGGGGCAAAAACACTGAAGCTTTCTTT
>.|TRBV7-3|TRBJ2-4|.
CASSFARLAKNIQYF
TGTGCCAGCAGCTTCGCTAGGCTAGCCAAAAACATTCAGTACTTC
>.|TRBV5-6|TRBJ2-1|.
CASSIRTGGDNEQFF
TGTGCCAGCAGCATACGGACAGGAGGGGACAATGAGCAGTTCTTC
>.|TRBV10-2|TRBJ2-5|TRBD2
CASSGIAGGRETQYF
TGCGCCAGCAGCGGAATAGCGGGAGGGCGAGAGACCCAGTACTTC
>few|TRBV6-1|TRBJ1-5|TRBD1
CASTSTGGGNQPQHF
TGTGCCAGCACCTCTACAGGGGGCGGCAATCAGCCCCAGCATTTT
>.|TRBV19|TRBJ2-3|.
CASTKIGGDTQYF
TGTGCCAGTACCAAAATAGGAGGCGATACGCAGTATTTT
>.|TRBV29-1|TRBJ2-3|.
CSVEDLKGPGGTDTQYF
TGCAGCGTTGAAGATTTGAAGGGGCCCGGGGGCACAGATACGCAGTATTTT
>.|TRBV29-1|TRBJ2-7|TRBD2
CSVGGTSGPYEQYF
TGCAGCGTCGGAGGGACTAGCGGACCCTACGAGCAGTACTTC
>.|TRBV10-3|TRBJ2-2|.
CAISESANTGELFF
TGTGCCATCAGTGAGTCTGCTAACACCGGGGAGCTGTTTTTT
>.|TRBV5-1|TRBJ1-1|TRBD1
CASSFGQGTEAFF
TGCGCCAGCAGCTTTGGACAGGGCACCGAAGCTTTCTTT
>.|TRBV15|TRBJ2-3|.
CATSRDYTNTDTQYF
TGTGCCACCAGCAGAGACTACACCAACACAGATACGCAGTATTTT
>few|TRBV9|TRBJ1-2|.
CASSVDPQWGEGNYGYTF
TGTGCCAGCAGCGTGGACCCTCAATGGGGTGAGGGAAACTATGGCTACACCTTC
>many|TRBV6-5|TRBJ1-2|.
CASSYSPGDSNYGYTF
TGTGCCAGCAGTTACTCTCCCGGAGACAGTAACTATGGCTACACCTTC
>many|TRBV5-5|TRBJ2-2|TRBD1
CASSRGQGKGTGELFF
TGTGCCAGCAGCCGAGGACAGGGAAAGGGCACCGGGGAGCTGTTTTTT
>once|TRBV7-6|TRBJ2-7|TRBD2
CASSTRLAGGPHEQYF
TGTGCCAGCAGCACCCGACTAGCGGGAGGGCCCCACGAGCAGTACTTC
>.|TRBV28|TRBJ1-5|.
CASNDVRGFGNQPQHF
TGTGCCAGCAATGACGTGCGTGGTTTTGGCAATCAGCCCCAGCATTTT
>.|TRBV20-1|TRBJ2-7|.
CSARLGYEQYF
TGCAGTGCTAGACTGGGCTACGAGCAGTACTTC
>.|TRBV29-1|TRBJ2-7|.
CSVEASYEQYF
TGCAGCGTTGAGGCTTCCTACGAGCAGTACTTC
>.|TRBV5-8|TRBJ2-7|.
CASSLDFGTYEQYF
TGTGCCAGCAGCTTGGATTTCGGGACCTACGAGCAGTACTTC
>.|TRBV6-4|TRBJ1-1|.
CASKTEDSLNTEAFF
TGTGCCAGCAAAACCGAGGACAGTTTGAACACTGAAGCTTTCTTT